This TCR beta chain was identified during a study of type 1 regulatory T cells. Study-level information: This in vitro CD4 product, T-allo10, is enriched for Tr1 cells and alloantigen-specific.

TCRdb passed the reads through MiXCR, listing each CDR3 protein once. Here the sample spans about 42,000 distinct CDR3 sequences, 12% being singletons. Germline V gene data show CDR1 as MNHNS and CDR2 as SASEGT. The junction had 17 bases not matched to a gene; V was cut back by 6 bases and J by 7 bases. The CDR3 extends over 16 amino acids. Study-level results: Tr1 cells had a more restricted TCR repertoire than non-Tr1 cells.

As concerns this clonotype: Its antigen is unknown. A far larger clone differs by one base, so this is likely a read error.

This clonotype was obtained from a human donor in good health. Sequencing was performed on cultured non-Tr1 T cells, either the whole culture or a sorted T cell fraction (not recorded which). This chain connects TRBV6-1 to TRBJ2-7; 8 bases agree with TRBD2. CDR3 loop: CASRFRREVTYNEQYF. The CDR3 region has the DNA TGTGCCAGCAGGTTTCGGCGGGAGGTAACCTACAATGAGCAGTACTTC.